This entry lists 32 T cell receptor beta chains sequenced from one sample in a study of cytotoxic CD8 clonotypes in ibrutinib-treated CLL. TCRdb keeps only in-frame clones here, not all; method: immunoSEQ multiplex PCR. There are 130,000 or so clones in the sample; 84% occur only once, and approximately 3.5% lies in the top ten. The starting material was PBMCs, obtained after 24 months of ibrutinib treatment. The origin of the receptors is a human donor with chronic lymphocytic leukemia.

The genes are TRBV30 and TRBJ2-7; D possibly corresponds to TRBD1 (5 bases). The V end was cut by 4 bases, the J end by 3 bases, with 16 bases between. Per germline, CDR1 GTSNPN and CDR2 SVGIG (reference sequence). CDR3 length: 14 residues. In nucleotides, the CDR3 is TGTGCCTGGACAAGGGGCCAATGGGGCTACGAGCAGTACTTC. Amino acids: CAWTRGQWGYEQYF.

The chain recombines TRBV28 with TRBJ2-1; 7 nucleotides line up with TRBD1. The CDR3 is 13 amino acids. CDR1 and CDR2 from the germline V gene are MDHEN and SYDVKM. Unmatched junction bases numbered 8, after V lost 5 bases and J lost 10 bases. The DNA for the CDR3 is TGTGCCAGCAGTCCGGTGACAGGGTGGGAGCAGTTCTTC. As protein: CASSPVTGWEQFF.

This chain uses TRBV28 with TRBJ1-2, with TRBD1 matching over 11 bases. This CDR3 comprises 16 residues. Trimming cost V 5 bases and J 4 bases; bases outside gene matches: 9. Per the germline V gene, CDR1 is MDHEN and CDR2 is SYDVKM. As DNA, the CDR3 is TGTGCCAGCAGTCCCTCCACCGGGACAGGGGGCTATGGCTACACCTTC. It is translated as CASSPSTGTGGYGYTF.

The chain joins TRBV4-3 to TRBJ2-2, with TRBD1 matching over 10 bases. V lost 6 bases, J lost 6 bases, and 7 bases stayed unmatched. Germline CDR1 LGHNA, CDR2 YSLEER. This CDR3 has 15 amino acids. The CDR3 protein is CASSPGTGVSGELFF. CDR3 DNA sequence: TGCGCCAGCAGTCCCGGGACAGGGGTATCCGGGGAGCTGTTTTTT.

The CDR3 DNA reads TGTGCCATCAGATTACCGACTCCGAACACTGAAGCTTTCTTT. It specifies CAIRLPTPNTEAFF. The chain carries TRBV10-3 and TRBJ1-1; D is undetermined. Per the germline V gene, CDR1 is ENHRY and CDR2 is SYGVKD. Trimming left V 6 bases short and J 1 base short, with 12 bases between. The CDR3 sequence is 14 residues long.

The chain uses TRBV2 and TRBJ2-5, with D tentatively TRBD2 (6 bases). The CDR3 contains 13 residues. The V end was cut by 8 bases, the J end by 3 bases, with 13 bases between. Germline CDR1 is SNHLY and CDR2 is FYNNEI. The CDR3 DNA is TGTGCCAGCGCTCGGGACTTCGAAGAGACCCAGTACTTC. Protein product: CASARDFEETQYF.

This clone has only one observation. V is TRBV7-3 and J is TRBJ2-1; TRBD2 matches 12 bases. The CDR3 runs to 15 residues. The V and J ends lost 5 bases and 5 bases, in that order; junction bases with no gene match: 4. Germline assignment: CDR1 SGHTA and CDR2 FQGTGA. As DNA, the CDR3 is TGTGCCAGCAGCCCCCTAGCGGGGGGGAACAATGAGCAGTTCTTC. The encoded protein is CASSPLAGGNNEQFF.

In this sample, this clone turned up a few times. The gene calls are TRBV7-2 and TRBJ1-6; 8 bases are a match to TRBD1. This CDR3 has 15 amino acids. After removal of 5 bases from V and 4 bases from J, the junction contained 4 bases not matched to a gene. Germline V gene sequence: CDR1 SGHTA, CDR2 FQGNSA. In DNA form, the CDR3 reads TGTGCCAGCAGCCAGGACAGGGCGTATAATTCACCCCTCCACTTT. This gives the protein CASSQDRAYNSPLHF.

CDR3 loop: CSANLAGGQGDTQYF. CDR3 coding DNA: TGCAGCGCCAATCTAGCGGGGGGGCAGGGAGATACGCAGTATTTT. V is TRBV29-1 and J is TRBJ2-3; 12 bases are shared with TRBD2. Per the germline V gene, CDR1 is SQVTM and CDR2 is ANQGSEA. Trimming at V came to 7 bases and at J to 5 bases, leaving 10 bases not matched to a gene. This CDR3 contains 15 residues.

The chain joins TRBV30 to TRBJ2-1, with TRBD2 as a possible D gene (6 bases). Looked up from germline, CDR1 is GTSNPN and CDR2 is SVGIG (reference sequence). With 0 bases removed from V and 13 bases from J, the gap between germline ends came to 19 bases. CDR3 length: 14 amino acids. CDR3 DNA sequence: TGTGCCTGGAGTGTAGGTCGGGGGAAAAAGGAACAGTTCTTC. Its translation: CAWSVGRGKKEQFF.

This chain connects TRBV5-5 to TRBJ2-5; 8 bases are shared with TRBD1. Germline V lookup: CDR1 SGHKS, CDR2 YYEKEE (reference sequence). The length of the CDR3 is 16 residues. V gave up 4 bases and J gave up 2 bases; unmatched junction bases: 10. DNA for the CDR3: TGTGCCAGCAGCGCAGCAATCACAGGGGGTCAAGAGACCCAGTACTTC. It is translated as CASSAAITGGQETQYF.

The gene calls are TRBV28 and TRBJ1-3, with D possibly being TRBD1 (5 bases). The ends were cut back, 7 bases at V and 4 bases at J, with 17 bases in the middle. This CDR3 is built from 15 residues. CDR1 MDHEN and CDR2 SYDVKM come from the germline V gene. CDR3 residues: CASTRGHLGGNTIYF. The CDR3 nucleotides read TGTGCCAGCACTAGAGGACACCTGGGGGGAAACACCATATATTTT.

This clone has a single count. This chain links TRBV19 with TRBJ2-1; no firm D call. Trimming left V 5 bases short and J 0 bases short, with 11 bases between. The CDR3 consists of 15 residues. Germline V gives CDR1 LNHDA, CDR2 SQIVND (reference sequence). CDR3: CASSFGSSSYNEQFF. In DNA form, the CDR3 reads TGTGCCAGTAGTTTCGGTTCAAGCTCCTACAATGAGCAGTTCTTC.

V and J are TRBV4-3 and TRBJ2-1; weak D call: TRBD1 (6 bases). Between the trimmed V and J ends, which lost 1 base and 9 bases, there was a span of 19 bases. The CDR3 sequence is 16 residues long. Germline V gives CDR1 LGHNA, CDR2 YSLEER. This chain's CDR3 is CASSQVLTQGSSEQFF. The CDR3 nucleotides read TGCGCCAGCAGCCAAGTCTTGACTCAGGGGTCGAGTGAGCAGTTCTTC.

The chain has TRBV6-1 and TRBJ1-1; D is unclear. Germline V gene data show CDR1 as MNHNS and CDR2 as SASEGT. The CDR3 is 11 amino acids. Trimming took off 8 bases at V and 1 base at J, with 5 bases between the two ends. This CDR3 reads CASWGNTEAFF. The DNA of the CDR3 is TGTGCCAGCTGGGGGAACACTGAAGCTTTCTTT.

In DNA, the CDR3 is TGCAGCGTTGGGTCGGGTTCAGATACGCAGTATTTT. This translates into CSVGSGSDTQYF. This chain links TRBV29-1 with TRBJ2-3, with D unclear. Trimming took 4 bases from V and 4 from J, leaving 9 bases between them. The CDR3 has 12 residues. Germline V gene data show CDR1 as SQVTM and CDR2 as ANQGSEA.

The V and J genes are TRBV19 and TRBJ2-3; 8 bases align to TRBD2. CDR3 length: 14 amino acids. From germline, CDR1 is LNHDA and CDR2 SQIVND (reference sequence). Losses at the gene ends were 3 bases for V and 6 bases for J; bases not matched to a gene: 5. The CDR3 DNA follows: TGTGCCAGTAGTATTGGGCGGGGGGCGGATACGCAGTATTTT. This codes for CASSIGRGADTQYF.

This clone was counted a few times. The rearrangement joins TRBV30 to TRBJ1-6; no clear D. The CDR3 contains 15 residues. The germline gives CDR1 GTSNPN, CDR2 SVGIG (reference sequence). The germline V and J ends were trimmed by 1 base and 0 bases, with 7 bases remaining between them. CDR3 sequence reads: CAWSGRSSYNSPLHF. As DNA, the CDR3 is TGTGCCTGGAGTGGGAGGAGCTCCTATAATTCACCCCTCCACTTT.

The CDR3 DNA reads as TGTGCCAGCAGTGAGTTACAGGGGAGGCACGAGCAGTACTTC. It specifies CASSELQGRHEQYF. The gene calls are TRBV2 and TRBJ2-7; D is possibly TRBD1 (7 bases). V gave up 3 bases and J gave up 5 bases, with 14 bases separating them. The CDR3 totals 14 residues. Germline V gene lookup returns CDR1 SNHLY and CDR2 FYNNEI.

The chain has TRBV7-2 and TRBJ1-1; possibly TRBD1 for D (6 bases). This CDR3 has 18 residues. Trimming shortened V by 1 base and J by 0 bases, and 18 bases separated the two germline ends. Looked up from germline, CDR1 is SGHTA and CDR2 is FQGNSA. Here the CDR3 DNA reads TGTGCCAGCAGCTTAGTCGGACAGATATACAAGATGAACACTGAAGCTTTCTTT. It yields the protein CASSLVGQIYKMNTEAFF.

This clone has only one observation. This chain connects TRBV5-4 to TRBJ2-3; 9 bases are a match to TRBD1. The trim removed 4 bases at V and 4 bases at J, leaving 10 bases unmatched. Per germline, CDR1 SGHNT and CDR2 YYREEE (reference sequence). This CDR3 spans 16 amino acids. CDR3 DNA sequence: TGTGCCAGCAGCCTCAGGACAGGGGTATTCCCAGATACGCAGTATTTT. Amino acids: CASSLRTGVFPDTQYF.

The chain combines TRBV27 with TRBJ1-1; a possible D gene is TRBD1 (5 bases). Germline lookup yields CDR1 MNHEY and CDR2 SMNVEV (reference sequence). V was pared by 3 bases and J by 11 bases, with 16 bases between. CDR3 size: 13 residues. CDR3 region: CASSFLGTHLAFF. CDR3 DNA sequence: TGTGCCAGCAGTTTTCTCGGGACCCACTTGGCTTTCTTT.

This chain links TRBV21-1 with TRBJ1-2; the D call of TRBD1 is as the table states it, not checked on the DNA. TRBV21-1 is a pseudogene segment. This CDR3 comprises 15 residues. CDR3 sequence reads: CASSKEDSLYYGYTF. In DNA form, the CDR3 reads TGTGCCAGCAGCAAAGAGGACAGCCTATACTATGGCTACACCTTC.

The genes are TRBV2 and TRBJ2-3; tentatively, D is TRBD2 (5 bases). V was shortened by 7 bases and J by 9 bases, with 11 bases between the two germline ends. The length of the CDR3 is 11 residues. Germline V CDR1 and CDR2: SNHLY, FYNNEI. CDR3 region: CASMWTETQYF. In DNA form, the CDR3 reads TGTGCCAGCATGTGGACTGAAACGCAGTATTTT.

This clone was detected a few times. The gene calls are TRBV25-1 and TRBJ1-1; TRBD1 matches 8 bases. Germline V CDR1 and CDR2: MGHDK, SYGVNS. V lost 3 bases, J lost 8 bases, and 11 bases stayed unmatched. The length of the CDR3 is 15 residues. CDR3 DNA: TGTGCCAGCAGTGAGTCCAGGGGGCCCCAAACGGAAGCTTTCTTT. This translates into CASSESRGPQTEAFF.

V gene TRBV7-3 combines with J gene TRBJ2-2; D is tentatively TRBD1 or TRBD2 (5 bases each). The CDR3 length is 16 residues. V lost 6 bases, J lost 0 bases, and 14 bases lay in between. Looked up from germline, CDR1 is SGHTA and CDR2 is FQGTGA. The CDR3 DNA is TGTGCCAGCAGACCGGGACGACACGCGAACACCGGGGAGCTGTTTTTT. Its protein is CASRPGRHANTGELFF.

V gene TRBV10-1 combines with J gene TRBJ2-3; TRBD1 matches at 9 bases. Germline values: CDR1 WNHNN, CDR2 SYGVQD (reference sequence). J lost 2 bases, V lost 6 bases, and 15 bases had no gene match. The CDR3 loop spans 18 amino acids. The CDR3 sequence is CASSDDQTGGESTDTQYF. The CDR3 region has the DNA TGCGCCAGCAGCGACGATCAAACAGGGGGCGAGTCCACAGATACGCAGTATTTT.

CDR3 in amino acids: CASSSDRGSSNQPQHF. CDR3 coding DNA: TGTGCCAGCAGTTCCGACAGGGGGTCTAGCAATCAGCCCCAGCATTTT. The V call is TRBV6-5, the J call TRBJ1-5, with 9 bases that match TRBD1. V dropped 4 bases and J dropped 0; count of bases not matched to a gene: 4. The CDR3 is made up of 16 amino acids. CDR1 is MNHEY and CDR2 is SVGAGI in the germline V gene.

The CDR3 sequence: CSVGLGVQETQYF. The CDR3 coding sequence is TGCAGCGTTGGGTTGGGGGTTCAAGAGACCCAGTACTTC. The chain recombines TRBV29-1 with TRBJ2-5, with D perhaps matching TRBD1 or TRBD2 (5 bases each). Trimming shortened V by 4 bases and J by 2 bases, and 11 bases separated the two germline ends. The CDR3 runs to 13 residues. Per the germline V gene, CDR1 is SQVTM and CDR2 is ANQGSEA.

The chain combines TRBV4-3 with TRBJ1-1; the D is unclear. This CDR3 contains 12 residues. Germline CDR1 LGHNA, CDR2 YSLEER. V was pared by 3 bases and J by 2 bases, with 4 bases between. CDR3: CASSQANTEAFF. The CDR3 nucleotides read TGCGCCAGCAGCCAGGCAAACACTGAAGCTTTCTTT.

V is TRBV27 and J is TRBJ2-1; 13 positions agree with TRBD2. The CDR3 consists of 15 residues. Germline loops: CDR1 MNHEY, CDR2 SMNVEV (reference sequence). The trim removed 5 bases at V and 5 bases at J, leaving 3 bases unmatched. CDR3 sequence: CASSRTSGGNNEQFF. CDR3 coding DNA: TGTGCCAGCAGTCGGACTAGCGGGGGCAACAATGAGCAGTTCTTC.

This clone was counted between two and nine times. V is TRBV9 and J is TRBJ1-2; maybe TRBD1 (5 bases). This CDR3 has 13 amino acids. The V gene lost 0 bases and the J gene lost 8 bases, with 11 bases spanning the gap. From germline, CDR1 is SGDLS and CDR2 YYNGEE. The CDR3 coding sequence is TGTGCCAGCAGCGTAGGTGGAGGGACCGGCTACACCTTC. Protein product: CASSVGGGTGYTF. Combining the CDR3 with reference TRBV9 and TRBJ1-2 gives the whole variable domain DSGVTQTPKHLITATGQRVTLRCSPRSGDLSVYWYQQSLDQGLQFLIQYYNGEERAKGNILERFSAQQFPDLHSELNLSSLELGDSALYFCASSVGGGTGYTFGSGTRLTVV.